The entry below describes one T cell receptor (beta chain). The antigen remains unidentified. Unique molecular identifiers tagged individual cDNA molecules. MiXCR, run by TCRdb on the 5' RACE reads, gives a single entry per CDR3 protein. Of about 80,000 distinct CDR3 sequences in the sample, over 9% were seen once. The data derive from a study of early T cells in non-severe SARS-CoV-2 infection. Findings and caveats of the study: Matching with VDJdb favored anti-spike CD8 responses (missing private and CD4 specificities).

The receptor comes from an adult who was a healthcare worker with PCR-confirmed SARS-CoV-2 infection or an uninfected control (not recorded which). Material for sequencing was whole blood.

CDR3 residues: CASSQDGPEAFF. The CDR3 region has the DNA TGTGCCAGCAGCCAAGATGGCCCTGAAGCTTTCTTT. This chain joins TRBV4-2 and TRBJ1-1; D gene ambiguous. The germline CDR1 and CDR2 sequences are LGHNA and YNFKEQ. V was clipped by 0 bases and J by 6 bases, with 5 bases between them. This CDR3 has 12 amino acids.